These T cell receptor beta chains were read from a single sample in a study of T cell responses to AZD1222 COVID-19 vaccine. The method was immunoSEQ multiplex PCR; TCRdb's version includes in-frame clones alone and lacks a portion of them. The data show about 160,000 clones, about 90% seen once. Specimen: peripheral blood, collected on day 0 of MenACWY control vaccination. Every receptor here comes from an adult in good health. Both conserved end residues are trimmed from each CDR3. The order of the fields is CDR3 protein, J gene, V gene.

CDR3aa: ASSLAIGHPDSTDTQY; j_gene: TRBJ2-3; v_gene: TRBV7-2
CDR3aa: ASSRGGPGVHSPLH; j_gene: TRBJ1-6; v_gene: TRBV5-4
CDR3aa: ASSQDSSGNTIY; j_gene: TRBJ1-3; v_gene: TRBV4-3
CDR3aa: ASSLGFDSGRAGEQF; j_gene: TRBJ2-1; v_gene: TRBV5-4
CDR3aa: ASSDPWTKRDIQY; j_gene: TRBJ2-4; v_gene: TRBV6-1
CDR3aa: ASTPDQAGEKLF; j_gene: TRBJ1-4; v_gene: TRBV7-2
CDR3aa: ATSFTGMNTEAF; j_gene: TRBJ1-1; v_gene: TRBV15
CDR3aa: ASSDRGKAYEQY; j_gene: TRBJ2-7; v_gene: TRBV6-1
CDR3aa: ASSVRDRDEKLF; j_gene: TRBJ1-4; v_gene: TRBV25-1
CDR3aa: ASSLGGAEVGEQF; j_gene: TRBJ2-1; v_gene: TRBV7-9
CDR3aa: ASSFGQGSTGYT; j_gene: TRBJ1-2; v_gene: TRBV11-3
CDR3aa: ASSTEQGHYGYT; j_gene: TRBJ1-2; v_gene: TRBV11-2
CDR3aa: ASSVAWTDTEAF; j_gene: TRBJ1-1; v_gene: TRBV9
CDR3aa: ASSLEKGFHNEQF; j_gene: TRBJ2-1; v_gene: TRBV7-9
CDR3aa: SVSGTRSTGELF; j_gene: TRBJ2-2; v_gene: TRBV29-1
CDR3aa: ASSSLPSGDRSQH; j_gene: TRBJ1-5; v_gene: TRBV27
CDR3aa: ASSLDRESYNEQF; j_gene: TRBJ2-1; v_gene: TRBV7-8
CDR3aa: AWSQSGLGEQF; j_gene: TRBJ2-1; v_gene: TRBV30
CDR3aa: ASRASRGGGSSQETQY; j_gene: TRBJ2-5; v_gene: TRBV2
CDR3aa: ASMNRAYGYT; j_gene: TRBJ1-2; v_gene: TRBV19
CDR3aa: ASSAIRWVGETQY; j_gene: TRBJ2-5; v_gene: TRBV11-3
CDR3aa: ASSPGLAVDTQY; j_gene: TRBJ2-3; v_gene: TRBV11-3
CDR3aa: ASSKGGTDHYEQY; j_gene: TRBJ2-7; v_gene: TRBV21-1
CDR3aa: AWRFGPTSYEQY; j_gene: TRBJ2-7; v_gene: TRBV30
CDR3aa: ASSIFWAGRNTEAF; j_gene: TRBJ1-1; v_gene: TRBV19
CDR3aa: ASRLRTSGSADTQY; j_gene: TRBJ2-3; v_gene: TRBV27
CDR3aa: ASSPKNSLANEQF; j_gene: TRBJ2-1; v_gene: TRBV5-1
CDR3aa: ASSTRTSGMNTEAF; j_gene: TRBJ1-1; v_gene: TRBV18
CDR3aa: ASSPLLSNQPQH; j_gene: TRBJ1-5; v_gene: TRBV18
CDR3aa: ASRGGLAGGINQETQY; j_gene: TRBJ2-5; v_gene: TRBV2
CDR3aa: ASSEDQSSYNEQF; j_gene: TRBJ2-1; v_gene: TRBV18
CDR3aa: ASSLEPGLAGDPSSYEQY; j_gene: TRBJ2-7; v_gene: TRBV5-8
CDR3aa: ATSDLRSDSPFYNEQF; j_gene: TRBJ2-1; v_gene: TRBV24-1
CDR3aa: ASSAFGREQETQY; j_gene: TRBJ2-5; v_gene: TRBV7-2
CDR3aa: ASSEKRPSQGPYNEQF; j_gene: TRBJ2-1; v_gene: TRBV6-1
CDR3aa: ASSYSGGYEKLF; j_gene: TRBJ1-4; v_gene: TRBV6-5
CDR3aa: ASSPRTTGTEAF; j_gene: TRBJ1-1; v_gene: TRBV18
CDR3aa: SVVLRNTYNEQF; j_gene: TRBJ2-1; v_gene: TRBV29-1
CDR3aa: ASSLAGLAPHQETQY; j_gene: TRBJ2-5; v_gene: TRBV5-1
CDR3aa: ASSQDETGGWY; j_gene: TRBJ2-3; v_gene: TRBV4-3
CDR3aa: ASSLRVSGSTDTQY; j_gene: TRBJ2-3; v_gene: TRBV7-3
CDR3aa: ASSLVGASGNGEQY; j_gene: TRBJ2-7; v_gene: TRBV7-8
CDR3aa: ASSSGQRYEQY; j_gene: TRBJ2-7; v_gene: TRBV5-6
CDR3aa: ASRVTGTGNTIY; j_gene: TRBJ1-3; v_gene: TRBV13
CDR3aa: ASRTLPVNSPLH; j_gene: TRBJ1-6; v_gene: TRBV10-1
CDR3aa: ASSEDRGRFTGELF; j_gene: TRBJ2-2; v_gene: TRBV19
CDR3aa: ASTLRAGGQETQY; j_gene: TRBJ2-5; v_gene: TRBV5-1
CDR3aa: ASSSDFYEQY; j_gene: TRBJ2-7; v_gene: TRBV11-2
CDR3aa: ASSLYHRDEQY; j_gene: TRBJ2-7; v_gene: TRBV3-1/TRBV3-2
CDR3aa: ASIPRQGRAEAF; j_gene: TRBJ1-1; v_gene: TRBV6-6
CDR3aa: SASPSGLTYEQY; j_gene: TRBJ2-7; v_gene: TRBV20-1
CDR3aa: ASSPGTGMNTEAF; j_gene: TRBJ1-1; v_gene: TRBV5-8
CDR3aa: ASSTWDDQPQH; j_gene: TRBJ1-5; v_gene: TRBV19
CDR3aa: ASSSILVNEQF; j_gene: TRBJ2-1; v_gene: TRBV12-3/TRBV12-4
CDR3aa: ASSLGQAGNTIY; j_gene: TRBJ1-3; v_gene: TRBV5-6
CDR3aa: AISLTVGTEAF; j_gene: TRBJ1-1; v_gene: TRBV10-3
CDR3aa: ASSIQWDVFYQPQH; j_gene: TRBJ1-5; v_gene: TRBV19
CDR3aa: ASTQGAGYEQY; j_gene: TRBJ2-7; v_gene: TRBV7-8